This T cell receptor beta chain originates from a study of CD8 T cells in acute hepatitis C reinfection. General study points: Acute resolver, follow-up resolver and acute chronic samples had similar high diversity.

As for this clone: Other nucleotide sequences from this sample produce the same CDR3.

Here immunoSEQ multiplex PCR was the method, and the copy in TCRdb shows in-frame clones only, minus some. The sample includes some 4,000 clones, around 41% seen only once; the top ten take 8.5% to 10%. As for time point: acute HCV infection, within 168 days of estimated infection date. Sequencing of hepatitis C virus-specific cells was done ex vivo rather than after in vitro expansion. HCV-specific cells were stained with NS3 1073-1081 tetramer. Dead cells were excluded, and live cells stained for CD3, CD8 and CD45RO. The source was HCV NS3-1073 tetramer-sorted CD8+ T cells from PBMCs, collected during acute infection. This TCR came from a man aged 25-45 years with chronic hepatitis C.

CDR3 bases: TGTGCCAGCAGCCAAGAGCCCGGGGGGGCCCCCGGGGAGCTGTTTTTT. Translation: CASSQEPGGAPGELFF. V gene TRBV4-2 combines with J gene TRBJ2-2; TRBD2 agrees at 8 bases. Germline V gives CDR1 LGHNA, CDR2 YNFKEQ. CDR3 size: 16 residues. With V trimmed by 0 bases and J by 6 bases, 6 bases remained unmatched.